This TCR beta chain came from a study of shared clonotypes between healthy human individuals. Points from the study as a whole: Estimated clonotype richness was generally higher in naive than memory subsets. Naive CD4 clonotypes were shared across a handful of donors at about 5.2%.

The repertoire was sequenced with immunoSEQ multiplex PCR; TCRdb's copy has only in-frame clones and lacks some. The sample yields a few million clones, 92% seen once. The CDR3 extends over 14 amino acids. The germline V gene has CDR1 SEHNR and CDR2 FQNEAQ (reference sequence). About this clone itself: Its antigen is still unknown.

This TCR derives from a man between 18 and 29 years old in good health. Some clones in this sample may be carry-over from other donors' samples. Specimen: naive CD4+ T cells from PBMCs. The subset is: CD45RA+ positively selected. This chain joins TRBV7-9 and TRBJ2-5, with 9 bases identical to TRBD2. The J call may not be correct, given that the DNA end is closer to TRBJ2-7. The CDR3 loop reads CASSSSGSSYEQYF. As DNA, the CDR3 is TGTGCCAGCAGCAGTAGCGGGAGCTCCTACGAGCAGTACTTC.